What follows are 15 T cell receptor beta chains derived from one specimen sequenced in a study of cytomegalovirus exposure and HLA in healthy donors. PCR used 60 Vbeta primers and 13 Jbeta primers. TCRdb's table, derived via immunoSEQ multiplex PCR, lists solely in-frame clones and lacks some. The top ten clones hold under 7% of a sample with 150,000 to 200,000 clones, just under 80% of them seen once. What was sequenced was PBMCs. The receptors come from a young woman in good health and CMV-seropositive.

The chain carries TRBV7-2 and TRBJ2-3, with 13 bases lining up with TRBD2. The CDR3 has 17 residues. Trimming removed 3 bases from V and 1 base from J; junction bases left unmatched: 4. Germline lookup yields CDR1 SGHTA and CDR2 FQGNSA. CDR3 in DNA: TGTGCCAGCAGCTTTACTAGCGGGGGGGTTCGCACAGATACGCAGTATTTT. Translated, it gives CASSFTSGGVRTDTQYF.

This clone was seen a single time. The chain links TRBV7-9 to TRBJ2-7; 7 bases are a match to TRBD2. The CDR3 is 16 amino acids. With 2 bases clipped from V and 0 bases from J, the junction kept 7 bases outside the gene matches. The germline V gene encodes CDR1 SEHNR and CDR2 FQNEAQ (reference sequence). The DNA of the CDR3 is TGTGCCAGCAGCTTAACTAGCGCCCTCAGCTCCTACGAGCAGTACTTC. Translation: CASSLTSALSSYEQYF.

The chain uses TRBV7-9 and TRBJ2-1, with 8 positions matching TRBD1. After removal of 5 bases from V and 8 bases from J, the junction contained 2 bases not matched to a gene. Germline V CDR1 and CDR2: SEHNR, FQNEAQ (reference sequence). The length of the CDR3 is 12 residues. The CDR3: CASSTTGDEQFF. The DNA for the CDR3 is TGTGCCAGCAGCACGACAGGGGATGAGCAGTTCTTC.

The chain combines TRBV19 with TRBJ2-2; D is perhaps TRBD2 (6 bases). This CDR3 spans 16 amino acids. Trimming took off 8 bases at V and 4 bases at J, with 20 bases between the two ends. Germline V CDR1 and CDR2: LNHDA, SQIVND (reference sequence). Here the CDR3 reads CASGRGRPGGTGELFF. Written as DNA, the CDR3 is TGTGCCAGTGGCCGAGGACGACCCGGGGGCACCGGGGAGCTGTTTTTT.

The sample holds a few counts of this clone. This chain connects TRBV4-3 to TRBJ1-6, with a weak D call TRBD1 (6 bases). Trimming pared 7 bases from V and 7 bases from J, leaving 23 bases between. Looked up from germline, CDR1 is LGHNA and CDR2 is YSLEER. The CDR3 covers 17 residues. The CDR3 reads CASTRSFLDSLNSPLHF. CDR3 nucleotide sequence: TGCGCCAGCACCCGCTCCTTCTTGGACAGTCTCAATTCACCCCTCCACTTT.

The chain couples TRBV6-1 to TRBJ1-5; the D is unclear. Germline loops: CDR1 MNHNS, CDR2 SASEGT. The V end was cut by 4 bases, the J end by 4 bases, with 8 bases between. This CDR3 has 13 amino acids. The CDR3 here is CASSGSENQPQHF. The CDR3 coding sequence is TGTGCCAGCAGTGGATCAGAAAATCAGCCCCAGCATTTT.

The V and J genes are TRBV11-2 and TRBJ2-7, with 7 bases aligning to TRBD2. J lost 6 bases, V lost 7 bases, and 12 bases had no gene match. The length of the CDR3 is 14 residues. Germline loops: CDR1 SGHAT, CDR2 FQNNGV. The CDR3 region is CASNSAGTILEQYF. DNA of the CDR3: TGTGCCAGCAACTCGGCCGGGACTATTCTCGAGCAGTACTTC.

The CDR3 coding sequence is TGTGCCAGTAGTATGGTGGCAGACACCGGGGAGCTGTTTTTT. It translates to CASSMVADTGELFF. The J gene is TRBJ2-2, the V gene TRBV19, with unresolved D. This CDR3 has 14 residues. V shed 3 bases and J shed 3 bases, with 8 bases lying between them. Germline-derived CDR1 and CDR2 are LNHDA and SQIVND (reference sequence).

The gene calls are TRBV19 and TRBJ2-7, with 10 bases lining up with TRBD1. The CDR3 is 15 residues long. Trimming at V came to 3 bases and at J to 6 bases, leaving 8 bases not matched to a gene. Germline CDR1 and CDR2: LNHDA and SQIVND (reference sequence). The CDR3 reads CASSIQTGGAGEQYF. The DNA of the CDR3 is TGTGCCAGTAGTATCCAGACAGGGGGCGCGGGCGAGCAGTACTTC.

The V gene is TRBV5-1, the J gene TRBJ2-5; 10 bases are a match to TRBD2. This CDR3 is 17 amino acids long. CDR1 and CDR2 from the germline V gene are SGHRS and YFSETQ. V was clipped by 0 bases and J by 2 bases; unmatched bases: 7. The CDR3 nucleotides are TGCGCCAGCAGCTTGGAGGGGCTAGCGGGGGTACAAGAGACCCAGTACTTC. This codes for CASSLEGLAGVQETQYF.

The chain employs TRBV7-9 and TRBJ2-7; 7 bases are shared with TRBD2. This CDR3 spans 14 amino acids. J gave up 3 bases and V 1 base, and 3 bases lay outside the gene matches. Germline V CDR1 and CDR2: SEHNR, FQNEAQ (reference sequence). The CDR3 sequence: CASSLGTSFYEQYF. DNA for the CDR3: TGTGCCAGCAGCTTAGGGACTAGTTTCTACGAGCAGTACTTC.

This clone has a handful of counts. The chain combines TRBV9 with TRBJ2-7; 14 bases line up with TRBD2. The CDR3 loop spans 20 amino acids. CDR1 and CDR2 (germline): SGDLS, YYNGEE. Germline trimming cut 4 bases from V and 0 bases from J; bases unmatched to any gene: 15. The CDR3 bases are TGTGCCAGCAGCAACCGGGCGGGGACTAGCGGGGGCCCGAGCTCCTACGAGCAGTACTTC. Translated: CASSNRAGTSGGPSSYEQYF.

The CDR3 nucleotides read TGCGCCAGCAGCGGGGATACCGGGAAAATGTCCTACGAGCAGTACTTC. It specifies CASSGDTGKMSYEQYF. The V and J genes are TRBV5-1 and TRBJ2-7; tentative D call: TRBD2 (5 bases). Germline V gives CDR1 SGHRS, CDR2 YFSETQ. The CDR3 is 16 residues long. Deletions cut 4 bases from V and 1 base from J, with 18 bases between. The full variable domain, with the rest looked up from reference TRBV5-1 and TRBJ2-7, is KAGVTQTPRYLIKTRGQQVTLSCSPISGHRSVSWYQQTPGQGLQFLFEYFSETQRNKGNFPGRFSGRQFSNSRSEMNVSTLELGDSALYLCASSGDTGKMSYEQYFGPGTRLTVT.

The rearrangement links TRBV5-1 to TRBJ1-2; D is possibly TRBD1 (6 bases). The CDR3 totals 12 residues. V lost 4 bases to trimming and J lost 9 bases, with 13 bases between them. In germline, CDR1 is SGHRS, CDR2 YFSETQ. DNA of the CDR3: TGCGCCAGCAGCCCTGGGACACGGAGCTACACCTTC. Translating gives CASSPGTRSYTF.

The chain links TRBV2 to TRBJ2-1, with D tentatively TRBD2 (5 bases). Germline values: CDR1 SNHLY, CDR2 FYNNEI. V shed 5 bases and J shed 4 bases, with 15 bases lying between them. The CDR3 is made up of 15 amino acids. The CDR3 bases are TGTGCCAGCAGTTTGGACGGACGGGATTACAATGAGCAGTTCTTC. Its translation is CASSLDGRDYNEQFF.